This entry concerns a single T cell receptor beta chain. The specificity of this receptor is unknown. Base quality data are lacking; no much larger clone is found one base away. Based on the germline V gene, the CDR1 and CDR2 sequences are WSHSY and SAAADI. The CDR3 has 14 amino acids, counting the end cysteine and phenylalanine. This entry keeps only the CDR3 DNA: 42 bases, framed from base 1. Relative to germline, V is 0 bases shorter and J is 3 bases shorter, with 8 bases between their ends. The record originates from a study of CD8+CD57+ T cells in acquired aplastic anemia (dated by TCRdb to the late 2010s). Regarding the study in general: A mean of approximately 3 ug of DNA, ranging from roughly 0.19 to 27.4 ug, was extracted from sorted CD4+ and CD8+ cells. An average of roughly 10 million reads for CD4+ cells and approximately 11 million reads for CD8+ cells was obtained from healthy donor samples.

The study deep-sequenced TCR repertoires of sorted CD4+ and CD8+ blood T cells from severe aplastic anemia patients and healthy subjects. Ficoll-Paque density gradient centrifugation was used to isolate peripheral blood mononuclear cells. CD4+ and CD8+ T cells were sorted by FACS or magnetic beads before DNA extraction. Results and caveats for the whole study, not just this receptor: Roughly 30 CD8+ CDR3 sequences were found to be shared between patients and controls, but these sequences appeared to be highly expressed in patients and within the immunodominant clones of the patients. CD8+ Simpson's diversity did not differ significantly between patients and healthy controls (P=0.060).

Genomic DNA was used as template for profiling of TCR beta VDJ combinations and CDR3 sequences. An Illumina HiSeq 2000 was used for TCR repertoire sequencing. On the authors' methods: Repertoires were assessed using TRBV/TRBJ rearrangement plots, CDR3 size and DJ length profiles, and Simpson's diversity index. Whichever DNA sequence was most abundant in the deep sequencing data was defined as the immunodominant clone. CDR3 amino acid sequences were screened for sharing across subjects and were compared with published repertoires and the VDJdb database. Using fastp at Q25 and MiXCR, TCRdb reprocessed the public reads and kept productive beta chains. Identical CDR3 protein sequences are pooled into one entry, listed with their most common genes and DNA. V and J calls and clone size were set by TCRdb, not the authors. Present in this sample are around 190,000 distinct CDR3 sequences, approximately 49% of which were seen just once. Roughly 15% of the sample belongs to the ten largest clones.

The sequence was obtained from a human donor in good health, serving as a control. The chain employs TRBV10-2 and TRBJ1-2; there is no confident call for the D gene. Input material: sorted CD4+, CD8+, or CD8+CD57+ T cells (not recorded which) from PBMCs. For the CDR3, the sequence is CASSESREYYGYTF. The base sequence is TGCGCCAGCAGTGAGTCGAGAGAGTACTATGGCTACACCTTC.